This TCR beta chain appears in the sequencing data of a study of T cells after yellow fever vaccination (dated by TCRdb to the late 2010s). A note on the overall study: The SMART-Seq v4 Ultra Low Input RNA kit was used to prepare libraries from fractions with low cell numbers. The cohort comprised two healthy male donors, one aged 18 to 30 and one aged 30 to 39 years. To track T-cell clones before and after primary and booster YFV17D yellow fever vaccination, bulk TCR alpha and beta repertoires were sequenced longitudinally. Blood samples were taken at several timepoints before and after primary and secondary immunization, and bulk PBMC replicates and cell subsets were isolated.

What the treatment or condition label conveys for this sample: live attenuated yellow fever vaccine strain. A standard Ficoll-Paque protocol was used to isolate PBMCs from peripheral blood. Dynabeads CD4 and CD8 positive selection kits were used to isolate the CD4 and CD8 T-cell fractions. RNA was extracted with TriZol from bulk PBMCs, CD4 and CD8 fractions, and dextramer-positive and dextramer-negative fractions. About this clonotype: There is no known antigen for this receptor. Per-base qualities were not stored, and no clone one base away is much larger.

The instrument given in TCRdb is Illumina NovaSeq 6000. Synthesis of TCR cDNA relied on 5'RACE template switching, a step that introduced a universal primer site along with unique molecular identifiers. Priming of cDNA synthesis was performed from both the TCR alpha and TCR beta constant segments. Library amplification used two PCR steps, and the second PCR step added sample barcodes and sequencing adapters. Sequencing of the libraries was done on either Illumina HiSeq 2500 (2x100 bp) or NovaSeq (2x150 bp). On the authors' methods: Reads were demultiplexed and collapsed into UMI consensus sequences with MIGEC, and V(D)J alignment was performed with MiXCR. Clonotypes responding to the vaccine were identified with edgeR on replicate PBMC samples, with the criteria of FDR below 0.01 and a log2 fold change above 5 up to day 15. Each bulk clonotype was labeled CD4 or CD8 based on which sequenced repertoire, CD4 or CD8, contained the clonotype at higher abundance. TCRdb ran its own pipeline on the public reads, namely fastp trimming at Q25 and MiXCR clone calling, and kept in-frame beta chains. Rows are combined by CDR3 protein, so each entry shows the most common genes and DNA. The V and J calls here are based on TCRdb, not the publication. The sample records around 200,000 distinct CDR3 sequences, about 11% of which are singletons. The ten largest make up around 34% of the sample.

The investigation overall reported the following: Because only a couple of donors were included in the study, the extent to which the findings can be generalized is limited. Compared with the primary T-cell response, the secondary T-cell response was weaker but faster, peaking on day 5 rather than day 15. After the booster, most clones that had expanded after primary vaccination were detected again (roughly 95% of CD4 and roughly nine tenths of CD8), suggesting broad maintenance of memory. A small fraction of clonotypes showed up in both the CD4 and CD8 compartments, probably as a result of convergent recombination. Computational filtering was required because FACS-sorted repertoires could contain abundant contaminating clonotypes from the bulk population.

Germline trimming: 1 base from V, 4 bases from J; junction bases outside gene matches: 0. The germline V gene gives CDR1 as SGHVS and CDR2 as FNYEAQ. Its CDR3 holds 13 amino acids, cysteine through phenylalanine. Here the CDR3 DNA is all that survives: 39 bases in frame from base 1. The chain joins TRBV7-6 to TRBJ2-7, with TRBD1 matching 8 junction bases. The source of this sequence is a man aged 18 to 35 who received the YFV17D yellow fever vaccine. This specimen consisted of CD8+ T cells sorted from PBMCs, obtained 15 days after the yellow fever booster vaccination. The CDR3 reads as follows: CASSLGDRYEQYF. DNA sequence: TGTGCCAGCAGCTTAGGGGACAGGTACGAGCAGTACTTC.